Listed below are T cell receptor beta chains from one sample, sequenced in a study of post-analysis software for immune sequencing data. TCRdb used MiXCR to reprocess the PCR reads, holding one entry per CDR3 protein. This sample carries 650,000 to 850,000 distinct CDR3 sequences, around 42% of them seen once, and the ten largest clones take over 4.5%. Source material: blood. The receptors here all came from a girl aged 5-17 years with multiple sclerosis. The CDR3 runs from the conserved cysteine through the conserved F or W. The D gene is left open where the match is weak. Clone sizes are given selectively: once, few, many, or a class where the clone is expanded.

CDR3: CASSERGLAVPETQYF
DNA: TGTGCCAGCAGCGAACGGGGACTAGCAGTTCCAGAGACCCAGTACTTC
size: -
D: TRBD2
V: TRBV2
length: 16
J: TRBJ2-5

CDR3: CSVDLAAKETQYF
DNA: TGCAGCGTTGACCTAGCAGCTAAAGAGACCCAGTACTTC
size: -
D: -
V: TRBV29-1
length: 13
J: TRBJ2-5

CDR3: CASSLEWGGSEQFF
DNA: TGTGCCAGCAGCTTAGAGTGGGGGGGCAGTGAGCAGTTCTTC
size: few
D: -
V: TRBV7-8
length: 14
J: TRBJ2-1

CDR3: CASRSGHSLIGEQFF
DNA: TGTGCCAGCAGGTCCGGACACTCTCTGATCGGTGAGCAGTTCTTC
size: -
D: -
V: TRBV12-3/TRBV12-4
length: 15
J: TRBJ2-1

CDR3: CSASRPTPFYNEQFF
DNA: TGCAGTGCTAGTAGACCGACTCCCTTCTACAATGAGCAGTTCTTC
size: few
D: -
V: TRBV20-1
length: 15
J: TRBJ2-1

CDR3: CASSRLAGEVDTQYF
DNA: TGTGCCAGCAGCCGACTAGCGGGAGAAGTAGATACGCAGTATTTT
size: few
D: TRBD2
V: TRBV9
length: 15
J: TRBJ2-3

CDR3: CSVCFGISYEQYF
DNA: TGCAGCGTCTGCTTCGGAATCTCCTACGAGCAGTACTTC
size: few
D: -
V: TRBV29-1
length: 13
J: TRBJ2-7

CDR3: CAIGETSSATDTQYF
DNA: TGTGCCATCGGGGAGACTAGCTCGGCCACAGATACGCAGTATTTT
size: -
D: TRBD2
V: TRBV10-3
length: 15
J: TRBJ2-3

CDR3: CASSDVGKVGNSPLHF
DNA: TGCGCCAGCAGTGATGTAGGGAAGGTGGGCAATTCACCCCTCCACTTT
size: few
D: -
V: TRBV4-1
length: 16
J: TRBJ1-6

CDR3: CSARAVDYNEQFF
DNA: TGCAGTGCTAGAGCGGTAGACTACAATGAGCAGTTCTTC
size: -
D: -
V: TRBV20-1
length: 13
J: TRBJ2-1

CDR3: CASSFKGNGHQPQHF
DNA: TGTGCCAGCAGTTTTAAGGGTAATGGGCATCAGCCCCAGCATTTT
size: -
D: -
V: TRBV27
length: 15
J: TRBJ1-5

CDR3: CASCGGSAGQPQHF
DNA: TGTGCCTCCTGTGGCGGGTCAGCCGGCCAGCCCCAGCATTTT
size: few
D: -
V: TRBV12-3/TRBV12-4
length: 14
J: TRBJ1-5

CDR3: CASSSGPRAGSGANVLTF
DNA: TGCGCCAGCAGCTCAGGCCCTAGAGCGGGCTCTGGGGCCAACGTCCTGACTTTC
size: -
D: -
V: TRBV5-1
length: 18
J: TRBJ2-6

CDR3: CASSEAISSGYTF
DNA: TGTGCCAGCAGTGAAGCGATTAGCTCTGGCTACACCTTC
size: few
D: -
V: TRBV2
length: 13
J: TRBJ1-2

CDR3: CASSYLGSQETQYF
DNA: TGTGCCAGCAGTTACTTGGGCTCCCAAGAGACCCAGTACTTC
size: -
D: -
V: TRBV6-6
length: 14
J: TRBJ2-5

CDR3: CASRTDGSQNYGYTF
DNA: TGCGCCAGCAGAACGGACGGGAGCCAAAACTATGGCTACACCTTC
size: -
D: -
V: TRBV5-1
length: 15
J: TRBJ1-2

CDR3: CASSFGGLSEQYF
DNA: TGTGCCAGCAGTTTCGGGGGTCTAAGTGAGCAGTACTTC
size: -
D: -
V: TRBV27
length: 13
J: TRBJ2-7

CDR3: CASSLGPTETQYF
DNA: TGTGCCAGCAGTTTGGGCCCGACCGAGACCCAGTACTTC
size: -
D: -
V: TRBV12-3/TRBV12-4
length: 13
J: TRBJ2-5

CDR3: CATLLDYSGNTIYF
DNA: TGTGCCACCCTACTTGATTACTCTGGAAACACCATATATTTT
size: -
D: -
V: TRBV15
length: 14
J: TRBJ1-3

CDR3: CASSLYPGSGETQYF
DNA: TGCGCCAGCAGCTTGTATCCGGGGTCGGGAGAGACCCAGTACTTC
size: -
D: -
V: TRBV5-1
length: 15
J: TRBJ2-5

CDR3: CASSQDMGGSYEQYF
DNA: TGTGCCAGCAGCCAAGATATGGGCGGGAGCTACGAGCAGTACTTC
size: -
D: TRBD2
V: TRBV3-1
length: 15
J: TRBJ2-7

CDR3: CASSRTVGETQYF
DNA: TGTGCCAGCAGTAGAACGGTGGGAGAGACCCAGTACTTC
size: -
D: -
V: TRBV6-5
length: 13
J: TRBJ2-5

CDR3: CATSDPPRTGELFF
DNA: TGTGCCACCAGTGATCCCCCACGAACCGGGGAGCTGTTTTTT
size: once
D: -
V: TRBV24-1
length: 14
J: TRBJ2-2

CDR3: CASSVKRGVSYEQYF
DNA: TGCGCCAGCAGTGTCAAACGGGGGGTCTCCTACGAGCAGTACTTC
size: -
D: TRBD2
V: TRBV5-1
length: 15
J: TRBJ2-7

CDR3: CATSRGQVSSYEQYF
DNA: TGTGCCACCAGCAGAGGACAGGTGAGCTCCTACGAGCAGTACTTC
size: -
D: -
V: TRBV15
length: 15
J: TRBJ2-7

CDR3: CATSGYEGLGRASYNEQFF
DNA: TGTGCCACCAGCGGTTATGAGGGGCTTGGGCGGGCCTCCTACAATGAGCAGTTCTTC
size: -
D: -
V: TRBV15
length: 19
J: TRBJ2-1

CDR3: CSVEDQGRGKNIQYF
DNA: TGCAGCGTTGAAGATCAGGGCAGGGGAAAAAACATTCAGTACTTC
size: -
D: -
V: TRBV29-1
length: 15
J: TRBJ2-4

CDR3: CAISSGLAEDNEQFF
DNA: TGTGCCATCAGTTCCGGACTAGCGGAGGACAATGAGCAGTTCTTC
size: few
D: TRBD2
V: TRBV10-3
length: 15
J: TRBJ2-1

CDR3: CASSYSRGRRQETQFF
DNA: TGTGCCAGCAGTTACTCTCGGGGGAGGAGGCAAGAGACCCAGTTCTTC
size: -
D: -
V: TRBV6-5
length: 16
J: TRBJ2-1

CDR3: CASSFWADKYQETQYF
DNA: TGTGCCAGCAGTTTTTGGGCGGATAAGTACCAAGAGACCCAGTACTTC
size: -
D: -
V: TRBV12-3/TRBV12-4
length: 16
J: TRBJ2-5

CDR3: CASSLLVGSNNEQFF
DNA: TGTGCCAGCAGTTTATTGGTCGGGAGTAACAATGAGCAGTTCTTC
size: -
D: -
V: TRBV28
length: 15
J: TRBJ2-1

CDR3: CSARHTDTQYF
DNA: TGCAGTGCTAGACACACAGATACGCAGTATTTT
size: -
D: -
V: TRBV20-1
length: 11
J: TRBJ2-3

CDR3: CASSSGQGFYEQYF
DNA: TGTGCCAGCAGCTCCGGACAGGGGTTTTACGAGCAGTACTTC
size: few
D: TRBD1
V: TRBV7-3
length: 14
J: TRBJ2-7

CDR3: CASSPTGNSNQPQHF
DNA: TGTGCCAGCAGCCCCACAGGGAATAGCAATCAGCCCCAGCATTTT
size: -
D: -
V: TRBV12-3/TRBV12-4
length: 15
J: TRBJ1-5

CDR3: CASSLGWAGFGTQYF
DNA: TGTGCCAGCAGCTTAGGGTGGGCGGGTTTTGGAACCCAGTACTTC
size: -
D: -
V: TRBV7-2
length: 15
J: TRBJ2-5